This entry concerns a single T cell receptor beta chain. The antigen is undetermined. Both 60 Vbeta primers and 13 Jbeta primers went into the PCR. How the authors handled the data: Unique TCR beta chains totaled roughly 79 million in a later count, with roughly 11 million of them shared. This table comes from immunoSEQ multiplex PCR, and its TCRdb copy is limited to in-frame clones, with some not included. V, J and clone size are those of that table, while D and trimming were read from the DNA. The repertoire includes about 78,000 clones, over 70% of them detected once, and under 1.2% sits in the top ten. The data derive from a study of cytomegalovirus exposure and HLA in healthy donors. The study's findings and limits: Presence/absence comparisons presumed near-even sequencing depth among donors.

CDR1 is SNHLY, CDR2 FYNNEI, per germline. After removal of 7 bases from V and 3 bases from J, the junction contained 17 bases not matched to a gene. The CDR3 consists of 17 residues. This sequence was found in a male donor in good health and CMV-seronegative. The rearrangement links TRBV2 to TRBJ2-7; 8 bases match TRBD1. Sequences were obtained from PBMCs. CDR3 sequence: CASTTDRVYGFLYEQYF. Written as DNA, the CDR3 is TGTGCCAGCACTACGGACAGGGTTTACGGCTTTCTCTACGAGCAGTACTTC.